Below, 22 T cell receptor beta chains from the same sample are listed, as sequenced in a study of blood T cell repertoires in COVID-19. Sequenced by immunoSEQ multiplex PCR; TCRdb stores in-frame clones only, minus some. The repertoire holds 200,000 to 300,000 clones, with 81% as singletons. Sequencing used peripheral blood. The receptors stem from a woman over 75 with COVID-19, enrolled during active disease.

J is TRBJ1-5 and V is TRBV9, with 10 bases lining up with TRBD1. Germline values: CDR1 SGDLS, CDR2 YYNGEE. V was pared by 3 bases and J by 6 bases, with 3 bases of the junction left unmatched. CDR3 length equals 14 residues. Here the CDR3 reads CASSETGGSQPQHF. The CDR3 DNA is TGTGCCAGCAGCGAGACAGGGGGCTCTCAGCCCCAGCATTTT.

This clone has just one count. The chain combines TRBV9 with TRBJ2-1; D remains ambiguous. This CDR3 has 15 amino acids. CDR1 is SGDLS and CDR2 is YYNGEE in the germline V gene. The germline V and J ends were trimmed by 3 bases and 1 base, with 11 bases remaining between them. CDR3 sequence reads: CASSANPSSYNEQFF. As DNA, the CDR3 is TGTGCCAGCAGCGCTAACCCGTCTTCCTACAATGAGCAGTTCTTC.

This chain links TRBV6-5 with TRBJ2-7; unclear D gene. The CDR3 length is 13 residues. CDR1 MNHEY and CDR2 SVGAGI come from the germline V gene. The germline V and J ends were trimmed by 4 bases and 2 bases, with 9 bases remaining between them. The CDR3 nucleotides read TGTGCCAGCAGTTCCCTAGGTACCTACGAGCAGTACTTC. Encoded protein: CASSSLGTYEQYF.

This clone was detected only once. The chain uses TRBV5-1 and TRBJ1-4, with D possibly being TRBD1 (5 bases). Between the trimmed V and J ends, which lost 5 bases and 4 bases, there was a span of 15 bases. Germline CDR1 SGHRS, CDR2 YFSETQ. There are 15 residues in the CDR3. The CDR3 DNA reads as TGCGCCAGCAGGGGAAGTTCAGGGTATAATGAAAAACTGTTTTTT. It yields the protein CASRGSSGYNEKLFF. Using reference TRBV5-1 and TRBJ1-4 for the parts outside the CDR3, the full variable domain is KAGVTQTPRYLIKTRGQQVTLSCSPISGHRSVSWYQQTPGQGLQFLFEYFSETQRNKGNFPGRFSGRQFSNSRSEMNVSTLELGDSALYLCASRGSSGYNEKLFFGSGTQLSVL.

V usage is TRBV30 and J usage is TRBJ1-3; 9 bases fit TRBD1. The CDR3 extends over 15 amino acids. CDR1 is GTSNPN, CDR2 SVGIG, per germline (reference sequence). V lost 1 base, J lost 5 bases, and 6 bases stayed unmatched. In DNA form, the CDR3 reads TGTGCCTGGAGTGGCCCGGGACAGGGAAGAAACACCATATATTTT. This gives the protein CAWSGPGQGRNTIYF.

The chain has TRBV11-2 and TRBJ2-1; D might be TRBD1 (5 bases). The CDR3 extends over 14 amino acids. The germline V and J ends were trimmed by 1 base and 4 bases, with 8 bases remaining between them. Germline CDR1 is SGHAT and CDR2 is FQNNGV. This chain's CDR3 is CASSLGTRYNEQFF. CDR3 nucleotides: TGTGCCAGCAGCTTAGGGACAAGGTACAATGAGCAGTTCTTC.

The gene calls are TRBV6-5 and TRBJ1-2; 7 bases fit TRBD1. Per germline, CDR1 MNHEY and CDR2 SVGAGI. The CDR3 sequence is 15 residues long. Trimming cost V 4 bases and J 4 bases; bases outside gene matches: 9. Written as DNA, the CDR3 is TGTGCCAGCAGTTCCCCGGGACAGTTCATCTATGGCTACACCTTC. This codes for CASSSPGQFIYGYTF.

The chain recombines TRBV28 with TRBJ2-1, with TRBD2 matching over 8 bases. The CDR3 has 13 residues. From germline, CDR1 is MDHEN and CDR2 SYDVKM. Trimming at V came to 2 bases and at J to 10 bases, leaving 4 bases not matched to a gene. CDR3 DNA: TGTGCCAGCAGTTTACTGAGCGGGGGAGAGCAGTTCTTC. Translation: CASSLLSGGEQFF.

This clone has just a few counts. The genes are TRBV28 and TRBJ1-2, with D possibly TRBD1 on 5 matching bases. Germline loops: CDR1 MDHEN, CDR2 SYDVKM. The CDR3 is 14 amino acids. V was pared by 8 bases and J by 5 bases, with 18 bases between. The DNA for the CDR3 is TGTGCCAGCTTAGGGCAGGGCCGAAGTTATGGCTACACCTTC. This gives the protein CASLGQGRSYGYTF.

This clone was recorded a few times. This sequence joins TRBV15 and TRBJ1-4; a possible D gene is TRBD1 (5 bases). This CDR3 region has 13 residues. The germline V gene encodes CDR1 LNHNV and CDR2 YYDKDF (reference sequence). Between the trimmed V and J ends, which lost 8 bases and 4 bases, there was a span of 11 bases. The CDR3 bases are TGTGCCACCGTTGACAGTAATAATGAAAAACTGTTTTTT. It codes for CATVDSNNEKLFF.

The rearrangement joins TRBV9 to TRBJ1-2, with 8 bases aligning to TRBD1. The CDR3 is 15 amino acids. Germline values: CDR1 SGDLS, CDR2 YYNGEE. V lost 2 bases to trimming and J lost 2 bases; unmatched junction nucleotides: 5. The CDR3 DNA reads TGTGCCAGCAGCGTCCGGACAGGGTCGAACTATGGCTACACCTTC. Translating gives CASSVRTGSNYGYTF.

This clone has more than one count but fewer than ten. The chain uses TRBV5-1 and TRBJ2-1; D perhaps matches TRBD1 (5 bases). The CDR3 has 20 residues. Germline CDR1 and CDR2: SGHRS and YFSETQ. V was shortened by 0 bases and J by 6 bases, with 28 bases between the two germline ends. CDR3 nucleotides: TGCGCCAGCAGCTTGGCTTTAGGGGCAGGGTGGCTAGAAATGTTCAATGAGCAGTTCTTC. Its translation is CASSLALGAGWLEMFNEQFF. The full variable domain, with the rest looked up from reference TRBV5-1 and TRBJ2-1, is KAGVTQTPRYLIKTRGQQVTLSCSPISGHRSVSWYQQTPGQGLQFLFEYFSETQRNKGNFPGRFSGRQFSNSRSEMNVSTLELGDSALYLCASSLALGAGWLEMFNEQFFGPGTRLTVL.

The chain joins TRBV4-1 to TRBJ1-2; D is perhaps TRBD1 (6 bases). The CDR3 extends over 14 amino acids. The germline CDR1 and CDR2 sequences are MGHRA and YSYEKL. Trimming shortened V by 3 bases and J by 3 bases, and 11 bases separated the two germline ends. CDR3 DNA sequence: TGCGCCAGCAGCCATCCTGACAGGCACTATGGCTACACCTTC. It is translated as CASSHPDRHYGYTF.

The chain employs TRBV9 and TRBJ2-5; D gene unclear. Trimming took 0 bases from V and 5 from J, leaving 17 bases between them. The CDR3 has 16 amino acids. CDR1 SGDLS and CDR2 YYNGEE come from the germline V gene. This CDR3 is CASSVGSSVPSETQYF. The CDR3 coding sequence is TGTGCCAGCAGCGTAGGATCGAGCGTTCCCTCGGAGACCCAGTACTTC.

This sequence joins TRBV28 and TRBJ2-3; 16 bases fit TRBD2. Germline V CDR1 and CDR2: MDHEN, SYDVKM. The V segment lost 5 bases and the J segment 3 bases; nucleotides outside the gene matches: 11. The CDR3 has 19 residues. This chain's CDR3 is CASSRWGTSGRAGTDTQYF. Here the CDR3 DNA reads TGTGCCAGCAGTCGATGGGGGACTAGCGGGAGGGCTGGTACAGATACGCAGTATTTT.

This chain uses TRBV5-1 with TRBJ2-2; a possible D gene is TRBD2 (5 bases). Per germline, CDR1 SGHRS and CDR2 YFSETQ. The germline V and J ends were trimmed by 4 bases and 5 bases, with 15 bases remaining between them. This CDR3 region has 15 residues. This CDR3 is CASSPDWAGTGELFF. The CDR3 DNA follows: TGCGCCAGCAGCCCGGACTGGGCGGGTACCGGGGAGCTGTTTTTT.

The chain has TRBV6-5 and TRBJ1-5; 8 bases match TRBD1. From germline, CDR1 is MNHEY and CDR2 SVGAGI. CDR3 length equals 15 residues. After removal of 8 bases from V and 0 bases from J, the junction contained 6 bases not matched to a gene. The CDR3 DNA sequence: TGTGCCAGCGGGACAGGCCGCTATAGCAATCAGCCCCAGCATTTT. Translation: CASGTGRYSNQPQHF.

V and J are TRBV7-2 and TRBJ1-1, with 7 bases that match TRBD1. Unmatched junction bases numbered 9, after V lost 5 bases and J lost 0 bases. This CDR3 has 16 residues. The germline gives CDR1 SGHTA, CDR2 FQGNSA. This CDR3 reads CASSKSGTVLNTEAFF. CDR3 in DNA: TGTGCCAGCAGCAAGTCCGGGACAGTGTTGAACACTGAAGCTTTCTTT.

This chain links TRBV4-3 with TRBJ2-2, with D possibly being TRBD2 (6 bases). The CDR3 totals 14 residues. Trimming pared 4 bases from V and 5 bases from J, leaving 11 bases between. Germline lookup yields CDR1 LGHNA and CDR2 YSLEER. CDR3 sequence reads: CASSLADGTGELFF. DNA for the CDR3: TGCGCCAGCAGCCTAGCGGATGGGACCGGGGAGCTGTTTTTT.

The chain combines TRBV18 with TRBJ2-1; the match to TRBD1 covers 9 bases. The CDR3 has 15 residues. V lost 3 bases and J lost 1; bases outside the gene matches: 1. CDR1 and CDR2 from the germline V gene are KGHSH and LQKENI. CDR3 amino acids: CASSPDRGSYNEQFF. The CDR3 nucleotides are TGTGCCAGCTCACCGGACAGGGGATCCTACAATGAGCAGTTCTTC.

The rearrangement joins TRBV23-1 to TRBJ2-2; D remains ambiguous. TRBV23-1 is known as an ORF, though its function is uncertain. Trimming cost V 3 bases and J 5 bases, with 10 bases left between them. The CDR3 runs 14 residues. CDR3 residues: CASSHGFGTGELFF. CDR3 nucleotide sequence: TGCGCCAGCAGTCATGGGTTCGGGACCGGGGAGCTGTTTTTT.

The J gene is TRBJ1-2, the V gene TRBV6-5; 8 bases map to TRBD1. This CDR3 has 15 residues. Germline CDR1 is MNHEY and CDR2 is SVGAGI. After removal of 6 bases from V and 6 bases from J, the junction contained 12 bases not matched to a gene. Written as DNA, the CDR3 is TGTGCCAGCAGCCGGAGAGGACAGGGATCCCATGGCTACACCTTC. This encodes CASSRRGQGSHGYTF.